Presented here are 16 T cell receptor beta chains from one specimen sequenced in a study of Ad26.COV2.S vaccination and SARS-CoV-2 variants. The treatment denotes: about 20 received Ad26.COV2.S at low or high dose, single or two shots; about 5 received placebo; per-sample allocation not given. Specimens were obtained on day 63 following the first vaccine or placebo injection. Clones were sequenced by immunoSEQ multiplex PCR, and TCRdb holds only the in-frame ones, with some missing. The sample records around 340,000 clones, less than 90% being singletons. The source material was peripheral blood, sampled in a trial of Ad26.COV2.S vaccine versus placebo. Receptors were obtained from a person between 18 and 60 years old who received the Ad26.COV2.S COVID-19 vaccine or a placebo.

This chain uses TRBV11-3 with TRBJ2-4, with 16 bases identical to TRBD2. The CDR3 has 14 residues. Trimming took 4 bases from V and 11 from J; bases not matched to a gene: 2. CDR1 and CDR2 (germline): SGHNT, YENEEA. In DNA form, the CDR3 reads TGTGCCAGCAGCTCCGGGACTAGCGGGAGGGTTCAGTACTTC. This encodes CASSSGTSGRVQYF.

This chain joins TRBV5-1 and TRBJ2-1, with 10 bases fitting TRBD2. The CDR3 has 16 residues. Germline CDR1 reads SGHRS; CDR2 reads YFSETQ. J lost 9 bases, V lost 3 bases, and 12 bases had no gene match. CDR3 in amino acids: CASSSAGGVYPSEQFF. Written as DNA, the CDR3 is TGCGCCAGCAGCTCAGCGGGAGGGGTCTATCCGAGTGAGCAGTTCTTC. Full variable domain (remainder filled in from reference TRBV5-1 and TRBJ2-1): KAGVTQTPRYLIKTRGQQVTLSCSPISGHRSVSWYQQTPGQGLQFLFEYFSETQRNKGNFPGRFSGRQFSNSRSEMNVSTLELGDSALYLCASSSAGGVYPSEQFFGPGTRLTVL.

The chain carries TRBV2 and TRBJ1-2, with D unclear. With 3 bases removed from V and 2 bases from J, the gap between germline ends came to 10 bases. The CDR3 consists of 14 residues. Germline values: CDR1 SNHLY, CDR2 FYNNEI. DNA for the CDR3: TGTGCCAGCAGTGAGATGCAGAGGAACTATGGCTACACCTTC. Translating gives CASSEMQRNYGYTF. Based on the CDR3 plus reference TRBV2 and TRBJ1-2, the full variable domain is EPEVTQTPSHQVTQMGQEVILRCVPISNHLYFYWYRQILGQKVEFLVSFYNNEISEKSEIFDDQFSVERPDGSNFTLKIRSTKLEDSAMYFCASSEMQRNYGYTFGSGTRLTVV.

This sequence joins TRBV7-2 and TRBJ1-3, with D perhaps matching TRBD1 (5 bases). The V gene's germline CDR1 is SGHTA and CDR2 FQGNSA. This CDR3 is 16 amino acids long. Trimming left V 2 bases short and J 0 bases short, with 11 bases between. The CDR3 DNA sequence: TGTGCCAGCAGCTTAATGCCAGGGCCCTCTGGAAACACCATATATTTT. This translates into CASSLMPGPSGNTIYF.

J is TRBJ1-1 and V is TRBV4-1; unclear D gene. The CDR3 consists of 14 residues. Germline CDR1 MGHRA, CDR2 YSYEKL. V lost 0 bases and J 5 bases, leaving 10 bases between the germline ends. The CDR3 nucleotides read TGCGCCAGCAGCCAAGAAAGCCTGGGGACTGAAGCTTTCTTT. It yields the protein CASSQESLGTEAFF.

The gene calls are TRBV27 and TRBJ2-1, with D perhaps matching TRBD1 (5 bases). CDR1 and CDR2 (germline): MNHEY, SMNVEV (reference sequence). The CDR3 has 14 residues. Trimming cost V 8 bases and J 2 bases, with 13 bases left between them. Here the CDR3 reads CASHKGDAYNEQFF. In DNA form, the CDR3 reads TGTGCCAGCCATAAAGGGGATGCCTACAATGAGCAGTTCTTC.

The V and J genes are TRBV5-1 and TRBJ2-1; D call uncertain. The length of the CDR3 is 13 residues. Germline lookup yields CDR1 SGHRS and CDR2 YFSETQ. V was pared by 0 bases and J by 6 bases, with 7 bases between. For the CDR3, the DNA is TGCGCCAGCAGCTTGGAAGATATCAATGAGCAGTTCTTC. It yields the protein CASSLEDINEQFF.

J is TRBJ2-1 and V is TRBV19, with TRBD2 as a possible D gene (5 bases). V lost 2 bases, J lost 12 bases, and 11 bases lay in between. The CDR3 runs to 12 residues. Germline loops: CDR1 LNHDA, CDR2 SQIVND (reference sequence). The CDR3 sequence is CASSISGVGQFF. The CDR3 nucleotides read TGTGCCAGTAGTATATCCGGGGTTGGGCAGTTCTTC.

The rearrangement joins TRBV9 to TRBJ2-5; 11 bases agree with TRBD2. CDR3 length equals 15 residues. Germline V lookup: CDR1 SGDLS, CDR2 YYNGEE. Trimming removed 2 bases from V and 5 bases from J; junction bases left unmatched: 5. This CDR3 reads CASSVSGRAQETQYF. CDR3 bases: TGTGCCAGCAGCGTTAGCGGGAGGGCCCAGGAGACCCAGTACTTC.

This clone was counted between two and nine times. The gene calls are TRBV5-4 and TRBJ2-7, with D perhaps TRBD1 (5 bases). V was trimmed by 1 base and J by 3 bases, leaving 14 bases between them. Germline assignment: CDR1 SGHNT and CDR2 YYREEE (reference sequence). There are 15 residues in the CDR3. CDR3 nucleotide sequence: TGTGCCAGCAGCTTGTCGACAGAGATAAACTACGAGCAGTACTTC. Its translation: CASSLSTEINYEQYF.

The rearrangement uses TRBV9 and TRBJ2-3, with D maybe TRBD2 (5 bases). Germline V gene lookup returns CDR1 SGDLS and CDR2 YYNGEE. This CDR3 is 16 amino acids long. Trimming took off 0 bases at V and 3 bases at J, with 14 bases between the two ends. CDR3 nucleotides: TGTGCCAGCAGCGTAGCTGAGGGAGTCTATACAGATACGCAGTATTTT. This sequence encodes CASSVAEGVYTDTQYF.

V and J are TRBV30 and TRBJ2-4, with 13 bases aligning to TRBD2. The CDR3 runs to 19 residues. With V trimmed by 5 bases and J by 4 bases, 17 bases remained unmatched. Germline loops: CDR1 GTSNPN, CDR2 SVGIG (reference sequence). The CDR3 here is CAWYPILAGGLFGKNIQYF. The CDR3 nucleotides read TGTGCCTGGTACCCCATACTAGCGGGGGGGCTCTTTGGGAAAAACATTCAGTACTTC.

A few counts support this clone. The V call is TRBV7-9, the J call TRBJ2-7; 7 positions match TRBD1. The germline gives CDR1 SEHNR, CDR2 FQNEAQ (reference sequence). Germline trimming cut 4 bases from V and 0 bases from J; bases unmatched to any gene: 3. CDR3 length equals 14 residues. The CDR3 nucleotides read TGTGCCAGCAGCTCCGGACAGGTCTCCTACGAGCAGTACTTC. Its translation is CASSSGQVSYEQYF.

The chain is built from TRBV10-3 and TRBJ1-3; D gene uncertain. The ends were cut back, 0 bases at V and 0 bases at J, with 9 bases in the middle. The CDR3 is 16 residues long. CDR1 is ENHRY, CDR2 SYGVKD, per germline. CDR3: CAISESSLFSGNTIYF. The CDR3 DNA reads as TGTGCCATCAGTGAGTCGAGTCTTTTCTCTGGAAACACCATATATTTT.

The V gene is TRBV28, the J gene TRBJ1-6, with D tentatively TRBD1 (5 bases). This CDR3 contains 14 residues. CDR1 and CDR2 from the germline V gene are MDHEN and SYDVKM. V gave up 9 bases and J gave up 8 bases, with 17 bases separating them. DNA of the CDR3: TGTGCCAGTACGGTTCAGGGCGGCTATTCACCCCTCCACTTT. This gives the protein CASTVQGGYSPLHF.

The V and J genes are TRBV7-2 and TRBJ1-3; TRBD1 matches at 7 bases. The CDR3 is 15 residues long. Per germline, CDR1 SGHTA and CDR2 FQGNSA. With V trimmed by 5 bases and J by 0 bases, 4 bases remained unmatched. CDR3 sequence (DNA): TGTGCCAGCAGCACGACAGGGTTCTCTGGAAACACCATATATTTT. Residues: CASSTTGFSGNTIYF.